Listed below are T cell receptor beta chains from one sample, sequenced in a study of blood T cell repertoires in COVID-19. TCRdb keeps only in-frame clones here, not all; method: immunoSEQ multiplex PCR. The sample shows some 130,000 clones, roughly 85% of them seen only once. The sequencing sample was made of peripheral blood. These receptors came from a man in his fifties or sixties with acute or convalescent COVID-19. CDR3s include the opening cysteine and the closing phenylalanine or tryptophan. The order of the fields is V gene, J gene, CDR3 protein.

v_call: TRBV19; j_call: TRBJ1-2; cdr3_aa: CASSSGGGTAVYGYTF
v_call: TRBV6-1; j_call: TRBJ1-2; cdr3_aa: CASSETPDRSYGYTF
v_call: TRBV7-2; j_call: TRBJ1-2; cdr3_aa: CASSSDSGGSYGYTF
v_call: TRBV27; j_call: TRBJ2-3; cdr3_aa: CASSPQGGDTQYF
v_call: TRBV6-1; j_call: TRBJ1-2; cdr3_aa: CASSEGRGRSTF
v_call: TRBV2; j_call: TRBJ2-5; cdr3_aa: CASRAQETQYF
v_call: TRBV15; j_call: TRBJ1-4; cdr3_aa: CATSQTGVGEKLFF
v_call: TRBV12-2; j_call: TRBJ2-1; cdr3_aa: CASRIGTSYNEQFF
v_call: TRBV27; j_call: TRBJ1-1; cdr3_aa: CASSLYRNTEAFF
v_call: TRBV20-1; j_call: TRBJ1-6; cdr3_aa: CSASEDAGSPLHF
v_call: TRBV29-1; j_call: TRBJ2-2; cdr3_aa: CSVDSGLAGELFF
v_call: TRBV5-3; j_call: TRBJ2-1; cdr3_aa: CARSWGQGCYEQFF
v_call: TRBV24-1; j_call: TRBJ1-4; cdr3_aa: CATSDSGTGSEKLFF
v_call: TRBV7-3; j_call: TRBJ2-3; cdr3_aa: CASSLMTGNLADTQYF
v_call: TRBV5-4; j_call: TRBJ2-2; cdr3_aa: CASSPRGGDTGELFF
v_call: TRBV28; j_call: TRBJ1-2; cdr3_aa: CASSFAGGPNYGYTF
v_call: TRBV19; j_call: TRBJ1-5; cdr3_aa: CASRWGGNQPQHF
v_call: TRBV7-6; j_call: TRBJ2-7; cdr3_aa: CASSQPLAGTGFYEQYF
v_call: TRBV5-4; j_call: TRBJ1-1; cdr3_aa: CASSLGSPGGNTEAFF
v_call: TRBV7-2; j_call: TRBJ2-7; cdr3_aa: CASSSFPGVEQYF
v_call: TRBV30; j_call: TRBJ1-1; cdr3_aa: CAWTPSGRSSEAFF
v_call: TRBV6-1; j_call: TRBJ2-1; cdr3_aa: CASSASSGSHSYNEQFF
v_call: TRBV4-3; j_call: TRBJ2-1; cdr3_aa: CASSQGLAGVSEQFF
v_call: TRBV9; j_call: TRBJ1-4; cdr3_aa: CASSVGGVGEKLFF
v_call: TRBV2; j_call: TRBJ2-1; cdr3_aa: CASSGGRSLFF
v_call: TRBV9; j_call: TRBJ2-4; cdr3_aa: CASSPGSPATIQYF
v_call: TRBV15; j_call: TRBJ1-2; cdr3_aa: CATSTPGQNIHGYTF
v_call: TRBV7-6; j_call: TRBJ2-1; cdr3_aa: CASSLLADPYNEQFF
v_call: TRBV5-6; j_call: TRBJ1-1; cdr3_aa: CASSLGGIQAFF
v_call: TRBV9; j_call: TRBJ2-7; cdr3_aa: CASSPPTANYEQYF
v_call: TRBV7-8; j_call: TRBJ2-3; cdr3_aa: CASSPEFLSSGFGLADTQYF
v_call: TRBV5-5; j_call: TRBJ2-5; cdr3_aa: CASSSEPGSQETQYF
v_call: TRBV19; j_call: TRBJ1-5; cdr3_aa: CASSMRTGANQPQHF
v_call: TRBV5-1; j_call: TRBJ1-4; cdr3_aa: CASSSRGRFEKLFF
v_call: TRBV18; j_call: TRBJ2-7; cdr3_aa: CASSPSTLGGYEQYF
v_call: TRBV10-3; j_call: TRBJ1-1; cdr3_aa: CAISGTGDTEAFF
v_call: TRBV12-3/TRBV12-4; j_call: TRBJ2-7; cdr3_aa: CASSIQVNEQYF
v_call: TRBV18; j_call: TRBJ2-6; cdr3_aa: CASSPGIIGFGANVLTF
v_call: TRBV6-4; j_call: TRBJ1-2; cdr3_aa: CASSDSAGGYGYTF
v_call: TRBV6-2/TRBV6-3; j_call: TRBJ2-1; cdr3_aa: CASSPSGSVYNEQFF
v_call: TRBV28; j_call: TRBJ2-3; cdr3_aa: CASSSLGRSTDTQYF
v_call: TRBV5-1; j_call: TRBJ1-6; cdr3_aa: CASSLLGQGNSPLHF
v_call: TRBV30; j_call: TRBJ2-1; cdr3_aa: CAWSVRGWSYNEQFF
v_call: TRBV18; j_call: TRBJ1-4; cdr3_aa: CASSELLLENNEKLFF
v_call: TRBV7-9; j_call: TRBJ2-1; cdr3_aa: CASSLPRLAGAYNEQFF
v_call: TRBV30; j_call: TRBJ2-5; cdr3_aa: CAWSRDRGETQYF
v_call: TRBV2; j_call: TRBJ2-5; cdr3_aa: CASRNRGTWQETQYF